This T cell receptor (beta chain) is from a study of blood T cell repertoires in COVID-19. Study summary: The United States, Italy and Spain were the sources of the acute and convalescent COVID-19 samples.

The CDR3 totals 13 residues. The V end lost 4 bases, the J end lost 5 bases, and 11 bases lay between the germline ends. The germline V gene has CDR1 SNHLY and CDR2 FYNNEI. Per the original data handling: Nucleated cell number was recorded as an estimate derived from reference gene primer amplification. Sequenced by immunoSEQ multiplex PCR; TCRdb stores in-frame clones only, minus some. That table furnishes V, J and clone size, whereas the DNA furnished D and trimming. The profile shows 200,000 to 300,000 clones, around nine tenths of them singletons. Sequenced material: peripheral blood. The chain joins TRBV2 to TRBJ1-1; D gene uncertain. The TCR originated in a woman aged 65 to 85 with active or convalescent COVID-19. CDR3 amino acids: CASSGPQRTEAFF. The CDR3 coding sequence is TGTGCCAGCAGTGGGCCCCAGAGGACTGAAGCTTTCTTT.